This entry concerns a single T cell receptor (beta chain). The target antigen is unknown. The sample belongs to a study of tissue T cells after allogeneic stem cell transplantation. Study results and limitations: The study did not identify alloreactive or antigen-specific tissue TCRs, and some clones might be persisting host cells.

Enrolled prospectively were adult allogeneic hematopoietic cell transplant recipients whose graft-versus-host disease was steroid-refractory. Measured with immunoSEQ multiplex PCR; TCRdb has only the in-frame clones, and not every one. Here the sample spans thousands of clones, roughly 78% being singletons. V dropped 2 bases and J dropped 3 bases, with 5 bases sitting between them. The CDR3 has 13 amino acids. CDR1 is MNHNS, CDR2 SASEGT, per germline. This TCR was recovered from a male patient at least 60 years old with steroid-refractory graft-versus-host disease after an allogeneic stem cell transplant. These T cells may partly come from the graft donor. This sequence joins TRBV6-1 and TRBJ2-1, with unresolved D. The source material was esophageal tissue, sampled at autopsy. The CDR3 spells CASSEPGYNEQFF. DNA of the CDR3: TGTGCCAGCAGTGAACCAGGCTACAATGAGCAGTTCTTC.